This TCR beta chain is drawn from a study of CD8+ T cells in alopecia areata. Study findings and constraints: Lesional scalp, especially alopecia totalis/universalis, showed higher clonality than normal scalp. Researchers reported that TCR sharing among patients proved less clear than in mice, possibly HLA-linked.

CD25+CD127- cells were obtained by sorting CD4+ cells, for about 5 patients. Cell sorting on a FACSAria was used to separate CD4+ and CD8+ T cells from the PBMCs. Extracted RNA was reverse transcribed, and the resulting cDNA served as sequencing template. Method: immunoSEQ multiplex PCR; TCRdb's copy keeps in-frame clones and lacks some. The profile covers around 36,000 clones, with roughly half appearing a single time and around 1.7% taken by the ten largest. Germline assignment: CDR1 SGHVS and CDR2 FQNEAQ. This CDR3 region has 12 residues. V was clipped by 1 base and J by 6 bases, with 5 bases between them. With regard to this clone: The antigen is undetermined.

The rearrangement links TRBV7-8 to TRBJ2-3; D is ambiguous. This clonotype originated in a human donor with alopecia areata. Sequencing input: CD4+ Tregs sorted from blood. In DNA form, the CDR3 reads TGTGCCAGCAGCTTAGGAGCGGATACGCAGTATTTT. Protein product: CASSLGADTQYF.